This T cell receptor beta chain was sequenced in a study of blood T cell repertoires in COVID-19. Resolution of symptoms, clearance, or two negative PCRs was present in recovered Cohort 3 donors. Some clones are missing from TCRdb's copy, which holds only in-frame ones; the method was immunoSEQ multiplex PCR. The sample records under 300,000 clones, approximately 84% being singletons. The TCR was taken from a man younger than 30 who had recovered from COVID-19. Specimen: PBMCs or T cells enriched from blood (not recorded which).

The CDR3 nucleotides are TGTGCCAGCAGCAAAGGGACAGGCTACGAGCAGTACTTC. It specifies CASSKGTGYEQYF. This rearrangement joins TRBV5-4 to TRBJ2-7, with TRBD1 matching 8 bases. The J segment lost 3 bases and the V segment lost 4 bases, leaving 3 bases of the junction unmatched. The CDR3 covers 13 residues. CDR1 is SGHNT and CDR2 is YYREEE in the germline V gene (reference sequence).